The 24 T cell receptor beta chains below were found in one sample sequenced in a study of cytomegalovirus exposure and HLA in healthy donors. PCR primers comprised 60 Vbeta and 13 Jbeta primers. The table came from immunoSEQ multiplex PCR; TCRdb's copy has only in-frame clones and leaves some out. The sample holds about 110,000 clones, around four fifths seen once. Specimen: PBMCs. Receptor source: a woman between 50 and 59 years old in good health and CMV-seropositive.

J is TRBJ2-7 and V is TRBV5-5; 7 bases align to TRBD2. With V trimmed by 1 base and J by 0 bases, 4 bases remained unmatched. Germline V gives CDR1 SGHKS, CDR2 YYEKEE (reference sequence). There are 15 residues in the CDR3. CDR3 DNA sequence: TGTGCCAGCAGCTTGTTCGGGAGGCTCTCCTACGAGCAGTACTTC. This sequence encodes CASSLFGRLSYEQYF.

J is TRBJ2-2 and V is TRBV2; TRBD1 is a possible D gene (6 bases). The CDR3 length is 16 residues. V lost 6 bases and J 0 bases, leaving 14 bases between the germline ends. Germline V gene lookup returns CDR1 SNHLY and CDR2 FYNNEI. The CDR3 sequence: CASSAQGTTNTGELFF. The CDR3 nucleotides are TGTGCCAGCAGCGCCCAAGGGACAACGAACACCGGGGAGCTGTTTTTT.

The CDR3 region has the DNA TGTGCCAGTAGACTAACAGGGTCCAATCAGCCCCAGCATTTT. Residues: CASRLTGSNQPQHF. This chain links TRBV19 with TRBJ1-5, with D possibly being TRBD1 (6 bases). V gave up 6 bases and J gave up 3 bases, with 12 bases separating them. The CDR3 is 14 amino acids. The germline V gene has CDR1 LNHDA and CDR2 SQIVND (reference sequence).

This chain links TRBV7-9 with TRBJ2-5; no definite D call. Germline V lookup: CDR1 SEHNR, CDR2 FQNEAQ (reference sequence). V dropped 4 bases and J dropped 1 base, with 13 bases sitting between them. The CDR3 is 15 amino acids. CDR3: CASSSTAPPQETQYF. DNA of the CDR3: TGTGCCAGCAGCTCTACAGCACCCCCCCAAGAGACCCAGTACTTC.

V and J are TRBV7-2 and TRBJ2-7; 8 nucleotides agree with TRBD2. With 5 bases clipped from V and 2 bases from J, the junction kept 8 bases outside the gene matches. The CDR3 consists of 15 residues. Germline V gene data show CDR1 as SGHTA and CDR2 as FQGNSA. CDR3 in amino acids: CASSPGTSKAYEQYF. The CDR3 DNA follows: TGTGCCAGCAGCCCCGGGACTAGTAAAGCCTACGAGCAGTACTTC.

There are a few counts of this clone. One junction end disagrees with the germline gene, perhaps due to a read error. The chain employs TRBV6-5 and TRBJ2-4; a weak D match, TRBD1 (7 bases). Germline loops: CDR1 MNHEY, CDR2 SVGAGI. This CDR3 has 14 residues. The CDR3 DNA reads as TGTGCCAGCAGTTCCATGCAGGGGGGAAACAGTCAGTACTTC. Translated, it gives CASSSMQGGNSQYF.

The rearrangement joins TRBV11-2 to TRBJ2-5, with 16 nucleotides matching TRBD2. V lost 0 bases, J lost 5 bases, and 0 bases stayed unmatched. The CDR3 extends over 16 amino acids. Per the germline V gene, CDR1 is SGHAT and CDR2 is FQNNGV. CDR3 DNA sequence: TGTGCCAGCAGCTTAGAGGGACTAGCGGGGGGGGAGACCCAGTACTTC. Translating gives CASSLEGLAGGETQYF.

V gene TRBV19 combines with J gene TRBJ2-1; perhaps TRBD2 as D (6 bases). The germline V and J ends were trimmed by 6 bases and 2 bases, with 14 bases remaining between them. This CDR3 comprises 15 residues. Germline values: CDR1 LNHDA, CDR2 SQIVND (reference sequence). This CDR3 is CASSPGGRPYNEQFF. The CDR3 coding sequence is TGTGCCAGTAGCCCTGGGGGGAGACCCTACAATGAGCAGTTCTTC.

The chain couples TRBV7-9 to TRBJ1-1, with D possibly matching TRBD1 (6 bases). Germline CDR1 SEHNR, CDR2 FQNEAQ (reference sequence). Trimming took 1 base from V and 0 from J, leaving 18 bases between them. The CDR3 sequence is 18 residues long. CDR3 nucleotide sequence: TGTGCCAGCAGCTTAGTCCATTACAGGGAGGGGATGAACACTGAAGCTTTCTTT. This encodes CASSLVHYREGMNTEAFF. Drawing the rest from reference TRBV7-9 and TRBJ1-1, the complete variable domain is DTGVSQNPRHKITKRGQNVTFRCDPISEHNRLYWYRQTLGQGPEFLTYFQNEAQLEKSRLLSDRFSAERPKGSFSTLEIQRTEQGDSAMYLCASSLVHYREGMNTEAFFGQGTRLTVV.

This chain links TRBV7-9 with TRBJ2-7; D call uncertain. The germline V gene has CDR1 SEHNR and CDR2 FQNEAQ (reference sequence). The CDR3 has 14 residues. Trimming removed 3 bases at V and 2 bases at J, with 11 bases between. The DNA of the CDR3 is TGTGCCAGCAGCTTCGCAGGTCCCACCTACGAGCAGTACTTC. It translates to CASSFAGPTYEQYF.

V and J are TRBV29-1 and TRBJ2-3, with 8 bases matching TRBD2. The CDR3 consists of 14 residues. With 5 bases clipped from V and 6 bases from J, the junction kept 10 bases outside the gene matches. The germline V gene encodes CDR1 SQVTM and CDR2 ANQGSEA. CDR3: CSVLFPSGWDTQYF. The CDR3 coding sequence is TGCAGCGTTCTCTTCCCTAGCGGGTGGGATACGCAGTATTTT.

The genes are TRBV18 and TRBJ1-3; D unclear. V was shortened by 3 bases and J by 1 base, with 16 bases between the two germline ends. Germline V gene lookup returns CDR1 KGHSH and CDR2 LQKENI. The CDR3 has 17 amino acids. The DNA for the CDR3 is TGTGCCAGCTCACCCTTTGCAGGTCAGGTGTCTGGAAACACCATATATTTT. Its protein is CASSPFAGQVSGNTIYF.

CDR3 DNA: TGTGCCAGCAGTTGGGGACTAGCGGGGACCTACGAGCAGTACTTC. Translated: CASSWGLAGTYEQYF. J is TRBJ2-5 and V is TRBV27, with 13 nucleotides matching TRBD2. The DNA end is a closer match to TRBJ2-7, so the J assignment may be wrong. The CDR3 loop spans 15 amino acids. The germline V gene encodes CDR1 MNHEY and CDR2 SMNVEV (reference sequence).

The rearrangement uses TRBV9 and TRBJ2-5, with TRBD2 matching 8 bases. Germline trimming cut 3 bases from V and 5 bases from J; bases unmatched to any gene: 6. CDR1 SGDLS and CDR2 YYNGEE come from the germline V gene. There are 14 residues in the CDR3. CDR3 amino acids: CASSAAGGLETQYF. The CDR3 DNA is TGTGCCAGCAGCGCGGCGGGGGGCCTGGAGACCCAGTACTTC.

The chain recombines TRBV4-3 with TRBJ2-7; a possible D gene is TRBD2 (5 bases). This CDR3 has 15 amino acids. Germline values: CDR1 LGHNA, CDR2 YSLEER. V was pared by 1 base and J by 0 bases, with 10 bases between. The CDR3 bases are TGCGCCAGCAGCCAAGGCCCCACTAGCTCCTACGAGCAGTACTTC. Residues: CASSQGPTSSYEQYF.

The chain links TRBV15 to TRBJ1-4; 10 bases match TRBD1. This CDR3 contains 15 residues. With 3 bases clipped from V and 8 bases from J, the junction kept 6 bases outside the gene matches. The germline CDR1 and CDR2 sequences are LNHNV and YYDKDF (reference sequence). CDR3 region: CATSRGQGKREKLFF. In nucleotides, the CDR3 is TGTGCCACCAGCAGGGGACAGGGGAAAAGAGAAAAACTGTTTTTT.

This chain joins TRBV7-8 and TRBJ2-1; 16 bases are shared with TRBD2. The CDR3 extends over 18 amino acids. Germline-derived CDR1 and CDR2 are SGHVS and FQNEAQ. V dropped 0 bases and J dropped 6; count of bases not matched to a gene: 5. CDR3 loop: CASSLAAGTSGRGNEQFF. The CDR3 DNA is TGTGCCAGCAGCTTAGCGGCCGGGACTAGCGGGAGGGGCAATGAGCAGTTCTTC.

This clone has only one observation. This chain connects TRBV11-2 to TRBJ2-3; 13 bases line up with TRBD2. The CDR3 runs 16 residues. Looked up from germline, CDR1 is SGHAT and CDR2 is FQNNGV. V trimming: 2 bases; J trimming: 5 bases; junction bases outside the gene matches: 4. The CDR3 coding sequence is TGTGCCAGCAGCTTACGCTGGACTAGCGGGAGAGATACGCAGTATTTT. It is translated as CASSLRWTSGRDTQYF. Using reference TRBV11-2 and TRBJ2-3 for the parts outside the CDR3, the full variable domain is EAGVAQSPRYKIIEKRQSVAFWCNPISGHATLYWYQQILGQGPKLLIQFQNNGVVDDSQLPKDRFSAERLKGVDSTLKIQPAKLEDSAVYLCASSLRWTSGRDTQYFGPGTRLTVL.

The CDR3 nucleotides are TGTGCCAGCAGCGCGGCAGGGTTTGACATTCAGTACTTC. Protein product: CASSAAGFDIQYF. The chain joins TRBV9 to TRBJ2-4; D perhaps matches TRBD1 (5 bases). Germline V gene lookup returns CDR1 SGDLS and CDR2 YYNGEE. The CDR3 is 13 amino acids. Trimming cost V 3 bases and J 8 bases, with 12 bases left between them.

The chain couples TRBV12-5 to TRBJ2-1; D is perhaps TRBD2 (6 bases). Between the trimmed V and J ends, which lost 7 bases and 7 bases, there was a span of 14 bases. This CDR3 has 13 residues. Germline CDR1 LGHNT, CDR2 FRNRAP. The CDR3 loop is CASAETGVNEQFF. CDR3 DNA sequence: TGTGCTAGTGCGGAAACGGGAGTTAATGAGCAGTTCTTC.

The chain joins TRBV4-3 to TRBJ2-4; perhaps TRBD1 as D (6 bases). Germline-derived CDR1 and CDR2 are LGHNA and YSLEER. This CDR3 contains 14 residues. The V end lost 0 bases, the J end lost 9 bases, and 12 bases lay between the germline ends. CDR3 DNA: TGCGCCAGCAGCCAAGATCGAGGGGGTACCATTCAGTACTTC. This translates into CASSQDRGGTIQYF.

This rearrangement joins TRBV21-1 to TRBJ1-4. TRBV21-1 is given as a pseudogene. This CDR3 contains 13 residues. CDR3 bases: TGTGCCAGCAGTTCGTACAGAGGGGAAAAACTGTTTTTT. Translating it yields CASSSYRGEKLFF.

V and J are TRBV4-2 and TRBJ2-3, with TRBD2 matching 10 bases. V lost 4 bases to trimming and J lost 3 bases; unmatched junction nucleotides: 7. This CDR3 has 16 residues. Germline V lookup: CDR1 LGHNA, CDR2 YNFKEQ. The CDR3 nucleotides are TGTGCCAGCAGCCCTGAGGGGACTAGCGTTACAGATACGCAGTATTTT. Translating gives CASSPEGTSVTDTQYF.

The chain recombines TRBV7-9 with TRBJ2-1; 10 bases fit TRBD2. CDR1 is SEHNR and CDR2 is FQNEAQ in the germline V gene (reference sequence). The length of the CDR3 is 15 residues. Germline trimming cut 5 bases from V and 3 bases from J; bases unmatched to any gene: 4. Written as DNA, the CDR3 is TGTGCCAGCAGCCAAGCGGGAGGGGGCTACAATGAGCAGTTCTTC. Protein: CASSQAGGGYNEQFF.